The next 12 T cell receptor beta chains were all read from a single sample in a study of beta chain features in type 1 diabetes. Antigens for these TCRs are unknown. Every bit of the isolated RNA underwent reverse transcription, so sequencing read expressed TCRB transcripts. Profiling relied on immunoSEQ multiplex PCR, and the TCRdb table lists in-frame clones only, not all of them. The data contain roughly 700,000 clones, 10% to 15% of them seen just once; the ten biggest clones take up 0.022%. Findings and limits, study-wide: Researchers report that Type 1 diabetes patients had moderately but significantly shorter TCRB CDR3s across all four CD4+ subsets.

Sequencing was carried out using naive CD4+ T cells from blood. The receptors were gathered from a man in his late teens or twenties with type 1 diabetes.

The V gene is TRBV30, the J gene TRBJ1-5; maybe TRBD1 (6 bases). The CDR3 sequence is 17 residues long. Germline CDR1 GTSNPN, CDR2 SVGIG (reference sequence). Between the trimmed V and J ends, which lost 6 bases and 0 bases, there was a span of 21 bases. DNA of the CDR3: TGTGCCTGTACCGGTTCTGGGGGCCTATATAGCAATCAGCCCCAGCATTTT. This sequence encodes CACTGSGGLYSNQPQHF.

This chain joins TRBV4-1 and TRBJ1-2; TRBD1 might be the D (5 bases). CDR1 and CDR2 from the germline V gene are MGHRA and YSYEKL. This CDR3 comprises 15 residues. V shed 0 bases and J shed 2 bases, with 10 bases lying between them. The CDR3 nucleotides read TGCGCCAGCAGCCAAGATACGCGGACAAACTATGGCTACACCTTC. This sequence encodes CASSQDTRTNYGYTF.

The chain couples TRBV18 to TRBJ1-3; D is unresolved. This CDR3 is 15 amino acids long. V lost 3 bases, J lost 0 bases, and 9 bases lay in between. Germline assignment: CDR1 KGHSH and CDR2 LQKENI. The CDR3 region has the DNA TGTGCCAGCTCACCTTTCCCGAGCTCTGGAAACACCATATATTTT. Translating it yields CASSPFPSSGNTIYF.

This clone was seen only a few times. This CDR3 is also generated by other DNA sequences in the sample. This chain connects TRBV28 to TRBJ2-5, with TRBD2 matching 11 bases. With V trimmed by 3 bases and J by 1 base, 1 base remained unmatched. CDR3 size: 15 residues. CDR1 is MDHEN, CDR2 SYDVKM, per germline. The chain's CDR3 is CASSLTSGAQETQYF. The CDR3, as DNA: TGTGCCAGCAGTTTGACTAGCGGGGCCCAAGAGACCCAGTACTTC.

The chain has TRBV4-2 and TRBJ2-2, with D unresolved. Trimming cost V 3 bases and J 2 bases, with 10 bases left between them. The germline V gene encodes CDR1 LGHNA and CDR2 YNFKEQ. This CDR3 is 15 amino acids long. CDR3 in DNA: TGTGCCAGCAGCCAGGTTGGAGTAAACACCGGGGAGCTGTTTTTT. Protein product: CASSQVGVNTGELFF.

This clone showed up just a few times. The CDR3 here is CASSPRTVGTEAFF. The CDR3 nucleotides read TGTGCCAGCTCACCAAGGACAGTTGGTACTGAAGCTTTCTTT. The rearrangement uses TRBV18 and TRBJ1-1; D might be TRBD1 (6 bases). V lost 2 bases to trimming and J lost 5 bases, with 12 bases between them. The CDR3 is 14 residues long. CDR1 KGHSH and CDR2 LQKENI come from the germline V gene.

V is TRBV15 and J is TRBJ2-3; D is possibly TRBD2 (6 bases). The CDR3 totals 17 residues. The germline gives CDR1 LNHNV, CDR2 YYDKDF (reference sequence). The V end was cut by 0 bases, the J end by 5 bases, with 18 bases between. The CDR3 protein is CATSRDGLSNVGDTQYF. For the CDR3, the DNA is TGTGCCACCAGCAGAGATGGACTATCTAACGTGGGAGATACGCAGTATTTT.

This sequence joins TRBV7-9 and TRBJ2-3; no firm D call. The CDR3 length is 14 residues. Germline V gene sequence: CDR1 SEHNR, CDR2 FQNEAQ (reference sequence). Trimming took off 1 base at V and 4 bases at J, with 9 bases between the two ends. The CDR3 reads CASSLDSSADTQYF. CDR3 sequence (DNA): TGTGCCAGCAGCTTAGATTCGAGCGCAGATACGCAGTATTTT.

This rearrangement joins TRBV27 to TRBJ2-7, with D perhaps given as TRBD1 or TRBD2 (5 bases each). The CDR3 is 16 residues long. CDR1 and CDR2 from the germline V gene are MNHEY and SMNVEV (reference sequence). Trimming removed 2 bases at V and 0 bases at J, with 14 bases between. The chain's CDR3 is CASSLLGLGGSYEQYF. The CDR3 bases are TGTGCCAGCAGTTTACTCGGGCTTGGGGGCTCCTACGAGCAGTACTTC.

This clone showed up just a few times. The chain is built from TRBV5-1 and TRBJ1-1, with 7 bases that match TRBD1. CDR1 SGHRS and CDR2 YFSETQ come from the germline V gene. Unmatched junction bases numbered 9, after V lost 3 bases and J lost 1 base. The CDR3 length is 16 residues. CDR3 in amino acids: CASSSAYRGPNTEAFF. CDR3 coding DNA: TGCGCCAGCAGCTCGGCCTACAGGGGACCGAACACTGAAGCTTTCTTT.

V gene TRBV20-1 combines with J gene TRBJ2-1; no definite D call. CDR1 is DFQATT and CDR2 is SNEGSKA in the germline V gene (reference sequence). V lost 3 bases, J lost 10 bases, and 10 bases lay in between. The CDR3 spans 11 residues. CDR3 DNA sequence: TGCAGTGCTAGTTTATTGGTAGAGCAGTTCTTC. Encoded protein: CSASLLVEQFF.

This clone was seen a few times. The chain has TRBV6-5 and TRBJ1-4, with TRBD1 matching 9 bases. The germline CDR1 and CDR2 sequences are MNHEY and SVGAGI. The junction had 6 bases not matched to a gene; V was cut back by 2 bases and J by 8 bases. CDR3 length equals 15 residues. CDR3 sequence (DNA): TGTGCCAGCAGTTACGGCAGACAGGGGGGGGAAAAACTGTTTTTT. Encoded protein: CASSYGRQGGEKLFF.